Included here is one T cell receptor beta chain sequence, with context. The sample originates from a study of blood T cell repertoires in COVID-19. Germline V gene lookup returns CDR1 SGHRS and CDR2 YFSETQ. The CDR3 runs to 15 residues. J lost 4 bases, V lost 4 bases, and 8 bases had no gene match. Sequenced by immunoSEQ multiplex PCR; TCRdb stores in-frame clones only, minus some. The sample lists about 160,000 clones, roughly 88% occurring once. The V gene is TRBV5-1, the J gene TRBJ1-1, with TRBD1 matching 9 bases. The sample was peripheral blood. This receptor was identified in a man aged 18 to 35 with acute or convalescent COVID-19. CDR3 nucleotide sequence: TGCGCCAGCAGCCCCTTGAGACAGGGGGGCACTGAAGCTTTCTTT. The encoded protein is CASSPLRQGGTEAFF.